The sequence of this T cell receptor beta chain was determined in a study of blood T cell repertoires in COVID-19. TCRdb keeps only in-frame clones here, not all; method: immunoSEQ multiplex PCR. The repertoire holds roughly 220,000 clones, with 75% to 85% as singletons. CDR1 is SGHRS and CDR2 is YFSETQ in the germline V gene. Trimming at V came to 3 bases and at J to 2 bases, leaving 4 bases not matched to a gene. This CDR3 contains 16 residues. Sequenced input: peripheral blood. The sequence derives from a woman aged 80 or older with COVID-19, enrolled during active disease. This chain links TRBV5-1 with TRBJ2-3; 12 bases match TRBD2. DNA for the CDR3: TGCGCCAGCAGCTCTAGACTAGCGGGGGTCACAGATACGCAGTATTTT. Protein sequence: CASSSRLAGVTDTQYF.